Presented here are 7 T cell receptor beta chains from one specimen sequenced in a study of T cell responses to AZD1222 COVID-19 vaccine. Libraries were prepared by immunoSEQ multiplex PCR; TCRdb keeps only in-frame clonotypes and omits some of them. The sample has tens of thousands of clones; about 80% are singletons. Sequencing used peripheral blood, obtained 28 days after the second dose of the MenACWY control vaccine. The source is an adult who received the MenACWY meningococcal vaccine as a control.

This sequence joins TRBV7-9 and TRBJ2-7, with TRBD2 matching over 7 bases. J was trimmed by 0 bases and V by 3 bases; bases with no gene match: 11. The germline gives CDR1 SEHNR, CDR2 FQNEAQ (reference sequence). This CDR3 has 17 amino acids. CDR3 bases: TGTGCCAGCAGCTTCTTTCCGGCGGGAGCCTTCTCCTACGAGCAGTACTTC. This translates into CASSFFPAGAFSYEQYF.

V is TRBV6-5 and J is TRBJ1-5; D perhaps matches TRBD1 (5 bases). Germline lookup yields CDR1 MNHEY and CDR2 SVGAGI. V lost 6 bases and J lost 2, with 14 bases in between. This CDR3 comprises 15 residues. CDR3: CASSPELGGNQPQHF. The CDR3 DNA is TGTGCCAGCAGCCCAGAGTTGGGGGGCAATCAGCCCCAGCATTTT.

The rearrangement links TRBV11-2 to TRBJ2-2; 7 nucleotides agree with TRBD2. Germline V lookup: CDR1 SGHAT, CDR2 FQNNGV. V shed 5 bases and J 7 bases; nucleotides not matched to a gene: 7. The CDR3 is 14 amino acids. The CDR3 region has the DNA TGTGCCAGCAGCCAAAGGGGAGGGATCGGGGAGCTGTTTTTT. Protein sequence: CASSQRGGIGELFF.

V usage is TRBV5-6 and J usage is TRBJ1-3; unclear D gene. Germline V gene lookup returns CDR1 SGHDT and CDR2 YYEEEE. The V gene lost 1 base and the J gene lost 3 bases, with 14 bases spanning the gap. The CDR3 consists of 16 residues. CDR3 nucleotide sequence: TGTGCCAGCAGCTTGCGGCCAGGTAGTAATGGAAACACCATATATTTT. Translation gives CASSLRPGSNGNTIYF.

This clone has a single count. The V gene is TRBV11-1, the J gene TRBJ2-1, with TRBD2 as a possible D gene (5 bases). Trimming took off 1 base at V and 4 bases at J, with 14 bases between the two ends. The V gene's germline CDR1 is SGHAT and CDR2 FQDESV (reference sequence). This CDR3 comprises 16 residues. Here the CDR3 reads CASSLGASYSYNEQFF. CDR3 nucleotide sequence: TGTGCCAGCAGCTTAGGTGCTAGCTACTCGTACAATGAGCAGTTCTTC.

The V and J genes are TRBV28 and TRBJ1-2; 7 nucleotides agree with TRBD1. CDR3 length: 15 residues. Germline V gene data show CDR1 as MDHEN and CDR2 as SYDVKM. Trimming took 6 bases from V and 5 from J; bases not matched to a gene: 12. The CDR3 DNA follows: TGTGCCAGCAGCCGAACTACAGGGGTGGCTTATGGCTACACCTTC. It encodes CASSRTTGVAYGYTF.

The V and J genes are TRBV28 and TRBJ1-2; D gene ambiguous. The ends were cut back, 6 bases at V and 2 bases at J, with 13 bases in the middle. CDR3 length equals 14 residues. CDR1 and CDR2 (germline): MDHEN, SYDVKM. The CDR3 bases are TGTGCCAGCAGATCCAGTAAAGTGAACTATGGCTACACCTTC. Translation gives CASRSSKVNYGYTF.